The clone carrying this T cell receptor (beta chain) rates as medium-sized (0.01 to 0.1%). TCRdb ran MiXCR on the PCR reads. Of about 17,000 clones detected, about 30% appear once; the ten largest clones hold around 14%. The sample belongs to a study of metastatic and nonmetastatic thyroid tumors. CDR1 MNHEY and CDR2 SMNVEV come from the germline V gene (reference sequence). The CDR3 is made up of 13 amino acids. The V and J ends lost 4 bases and 6 bases, in that order; junction bases with no gene match: 2. All patients reached thyroid surgery having received no treatment beforehand. This TCR was recovered from a female donor with papillary thyroid cancer or a benign thyroid nodule (not recorded which). Some clones in this sample may be carry-over from other donors' samples. This chain links TRBV27 with TRBJ2-1; 8 bases align to TRBD2. The sequencing input was tumor tissue. The DNA of the CDR3 is TGTGCCAGCAGTTCGGGAGGGGCCAATGAGCAGTTCTTC. As protein: CASSSGGANEQFF.